This note documents a single T cell receptor (beta chain) sequence. The CDR3 consists of 14 residues. The germline V gene encodes CDR1 SGHTA and CDR2 FQGNSA. Trimming stripped 4 bases from V and 2 bases from J, with 12 bases between. The data were taken from a study of blood T cell repertoires in COVID-19. At the level of the study: The United States, Italy and Spain were the sources of the acute and convalescent COVID-19 samples. T cells, B-cell-depleted T cells, or PBMCs provided the cDNA or gDNA that served as material.

Under the authors' procedure: Estimation of nucleated cell counts was performed using reference gene primer amplification. Profiling relied on immunoSEQ multiplex PCR, and the TCRdb table lists in-frame clones only, not all of them. V and J calls and clone size are as listed in that table; D and trimming were resolved from the DNA. The sample lists 200,000 to 250,000 clones, about 79% occurring once. Sample: peripheral blood. This sequence joins TRBV7-2 and TRBJ2-7; D perhaps matches TRBD2 (6 bases). The source is a man aged 45-65 years with active or convalescent COVID-19. The CDR3 region has the DNA TGTGCCAGCAGCTCACCAGGAGGGCCCTACGAGCAGTACTTC. Translation: CASSSPGGPYEQYF. Based on the CDR3 plus reference TRBV7-2 and TRBJ2-7, the full variable domain is GAGVSQSPSNKVTEKGKDVELRCDPISGHTALYWYRQSLGQGLEFLIYFQGNSAPDKSGLPSDRFSAERTGGSVSTLTIQRTQQEDSAVYLCASSSPGGPYEQYFGPGTRLTVT.